The 15 T cell receptor beta chains below come from one sample, sequenced in a study of CD8 T cells in Susac syndrome. Roughly 0.45 to 1 ug RNA was reverse transcribed with random hexamers. TCRdb reprocessed the immunoSEQ multiplex PCR reads via MiXCR and lists one record per CDR3 protein. The sample has 150,000 or so distinct CDR3 sequences; around 93% are singletons. The sample taken for sequencing was CD4+ T cells from PBMCs. These receptors all come from a human donor in good health.

The rearrangement uses TRBV6-5 and TRBJ2-5, with 13 bases fitting TRBD2. CDR1 is MNHEY, CDR2 SVGAGI, per germline. J gave up 5 bases and V 5 bases, and 14 bases lay outside the gene matches. CDR3 length equals 18 residues. The CDR3 bases are TGTGCCAGCAGTACTACTAGCGGGGGGGCATCATCCCCTGAGACCCAGTACTTC. Encoded protein: CASSTTSGGASSPETQYF.

Here the CDR3 DNA reads TGTGCCAGCAGTGGCGGCGGGCAGGGTAATGAAAAACTGTTTTTT. Residues: CASSGGGQGNEKLFF. V usage is TRBV6-1 and J usage is TRBJ1-4; D is perhaps TRBD1 (5 bases). The CDR3 extends over 15 amino acids. The germline V gene has CDR1 MNHNS and CDR2 SASEGT. The V end lost 4 bases, the J end lost 4 bases, and 13 bases lay between the germline ends.

This clonotype was seen once. The CDR3 nucleotides read TGCGCCAGCAGCCAAGGCCTACGTAGGTCAGCGAACACCGGGGAGCTGTTTTTT. Protein product: CASSQGLRRSANTGELFF. The chain links TRBV4-1 to TRBJ2-2; no clear D. The CDR3 contains 18 residues. The germline gives CDR1 MGHRA, CDR2 YSYEKL. The germline V and J ends were trimmed by 1 base and 0 bases, with 15 bases remaining between them.

The chain combines TRBV9 with TRBJ1-5; 8 nucleotides line up with TRBD1. This CDR3 has 17 residues. The trim removed 0 bases at V and 3 bases at J, leaving 8 bases unmatched. Looked up from germline, CDR1 is SGDLS and CDR2 is YYNGEE. CDR3 bases: TGTGCCAGCAGCGTAGGGACAGGGACGATGAACAATCAGCCCCAGCATTTT. Amino acids: CASSVGTGTMNNQPQHF.

The V gene is TRBV6-4, the J gene TRBJ2-7; 10 nucleotides match TRBD1. CDR1 is MRHNA and CDR2 is SNTAGT in the germline V gene. The CDR3 runs to 16 residues. V dropped 4 bases and J dropped 5; count of bases not matched to a gene: 11. CDR3 in amino acids: CASSALTGTGVDEQYF. The CDR3 DNA reads TGTGCCAGCAGTGCCTTAACCGGGACAGGGGTGGACGAGCAGTACTTC.

This clonotype was picked up one time. This chain links TRBV6-5 with TRBJ2-7; 11 bases map to TRBD2. Looked up from germline, CDR1 is MNHEY and CDR2 is SVGAGI. Unmatched junction bases numbered 12, after V lost 2 bases and J lost 3 bases. The CDR3 covers 18 residues. The CDR3, as DNA: TGTGCCAGCAGTTACGGGGCCAAATTAGCGGGGGGGCGCTACGAGCAGTACTTC. Protein sequence: CASSYGAKLAGGRYEQYF.

The chain combines TRBV13 with TRBJ2-3; 8 positions match TRBD2. V trimming: 2 bases; J trimming: 5 bases; junction bases outside the gene matches: 12. CDR1 is PRHDT, CDR2 FYEKMQ, per germline (reference sequence). CDR3 length equals 17 residues. CDR3: CASSLRGSGAFRDTQYF. The DNA for the CDR3 is TGTGCCAGCAGCTTAAGGGGTAGCGGGGCATTTAGAGATACGCAGTATTTT.

This clonotype was observed once. Because it lacks the conserved phenylalanine or tryptophan at the end, this CDR3 is likely a read error. The V call is TRBV19, the J call TRBJ2-6, with 11 bases aligning to TRBD1. Trimming took 5 bases from V and 1 from J; bases not matched to a gene: 4. Germline CDR1 and CDR2: LNHDA and SQIVND (reference sequence). CDR3 length: 17 residues. The CDR3 nucleotides are TGTGCCAGTAGTGTCCGGGACAGGGGGTCTGGGGCCAACGTCCTGACTCTC. Residues: CASSVRDRGSGANVLTL.

The CDR3 DNA follows: TGTGCCAGCAGCCTAAGTCGACAGCTCTCAGCTTTCTTT. Protein product: CASSLSRQLSAFF. The chain combines TRBV7-2 with TRBJ1-1; tentatively, D is TRBD1 (5 bases). Trimming removed 5 bases from V and 10 bases from J, with 17 bases in between. The CDR3 is 13 residues long. Germline V CDR1 and CDR2: SGHTA, FQGNSA.

In the case of this clonotype: Relative to the germline gene, one junction end is altered; a read error may explain this. The rearrangement joins TRBV5-1 to TRBJ1-1, with D perhaps TRBD1 (5 bases). Germline assignment: CDR1 SGHRS and CDR2 YFSETQ. The CDR3 consists of 13 residues. The CDR3 region has the DNA TGTGCCAGCAGCTTGGGGGTGAACACTGAAGCTTTCTTT. Its translation is CASSLGVNTEAFF.

The CDR3, as DNA: TGCGCCAGCAGCTCCGGGACAAAGGAGGGGGAGACCCAGTACTTC. It is translated as CASSSGTKEGETQYF. The gene calls are TRBV5-1 and TRBJ2-5, with D perhaps assigned TRBD1 or TRBD2 (6 bases each). The CDR3 totals 15 residues. Germline CDR1 and CDR2: SGHRS and YFSETQ. V was pared by 3 bases and J by 5 bases, with 17 bases between.

The chain is built from TRBV7-8 and TRBJ1-1; 7 bases agree with TRBD1. After removal of 2 bases from V and 7 bases from J, the junction contained 4 bases not matched to a gene. Germline-derived CDR1 and CDR2 are SGHVS and FQNEAQ. The CDR3 runs to 13 residues. The CDR3 region has the DNA TGTGCCAGCAGCTTACGACAGGGAGTTGAAGCTTTCTTT. Translated, it gives CASSLRQGVEAFF.

This chain joins TRBV12-3 or TRBV12-4 and TRBJ2-6; unclear D gene. This CDR3 region has 15 residues. Trimming removed 3 bases at V and 0 bases at J, with 6 bases between. CDR3: CASSFSGSGANVLTF. CDR3 nucleotide sequence: TGTGCCAGCAGTTTCTCGGGCTCTGGGGCCAACGTCCTGACTTTC.

This clonotype was recorded only once. The V and J genes are TRBV10-3 and TRBJ2-5; D is unclear. This CDR3 comprises 13 residues. Germline CDR1 is ENHRY and CDR2 is SYGVKD. V was pared by 7 bases and J by 1 base, with 10 bases between. The CDR3 nucleotides are TGTGCCATCAAAGGGCAGTCCCAAGAGACCCAGTACTTC. This translates into CAIKGQSQETQYF.

V and J are TRBV18 and TRBJ1-6; no definite D call. Germline V lookup: CDR1 KGHSH, CDR2 LQKENI. This CDR3 has 15 residues. The V end was cut by 5 bases, the J end by 10 bases, with 18 bases between. CDR3 amino acids: CASSGQAPERSPLHF. DNA for the CDR3: TGTGCCAGCTCAGGGCAGGCCCCGGAGAGATCACCCCTCCACTTT.